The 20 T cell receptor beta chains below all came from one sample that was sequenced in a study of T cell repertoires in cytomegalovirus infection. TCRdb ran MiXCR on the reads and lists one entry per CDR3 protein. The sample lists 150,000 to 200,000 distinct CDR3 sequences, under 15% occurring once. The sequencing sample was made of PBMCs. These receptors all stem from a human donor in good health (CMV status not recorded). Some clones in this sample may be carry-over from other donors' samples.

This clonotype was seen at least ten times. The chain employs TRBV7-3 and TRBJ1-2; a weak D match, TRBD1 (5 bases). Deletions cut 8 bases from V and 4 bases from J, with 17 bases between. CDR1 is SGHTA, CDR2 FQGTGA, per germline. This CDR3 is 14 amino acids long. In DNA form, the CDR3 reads TGTGCCAGCCCAAGGACGGGGCTCCTCTATGGCTACACCTTC. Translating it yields CASPRTGLLYGYTF.

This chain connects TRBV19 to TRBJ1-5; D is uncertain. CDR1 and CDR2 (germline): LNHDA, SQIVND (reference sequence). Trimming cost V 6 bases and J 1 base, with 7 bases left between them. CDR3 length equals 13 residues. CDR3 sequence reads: CASRDLSNQPQHF. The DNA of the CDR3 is TGTGCCAGTAGGGACCTGAGCAATCAGCCCCAGCATTTT.

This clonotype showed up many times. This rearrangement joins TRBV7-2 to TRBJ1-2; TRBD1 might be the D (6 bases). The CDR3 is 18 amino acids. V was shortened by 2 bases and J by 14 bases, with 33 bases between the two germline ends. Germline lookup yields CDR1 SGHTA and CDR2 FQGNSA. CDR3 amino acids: CASSLSGGILGAQTIRTF. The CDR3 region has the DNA TGTGCCAGCAGCTTAAGTGGGGGGATATTGGGGGCGCAGACGATCAGGACCTTC.

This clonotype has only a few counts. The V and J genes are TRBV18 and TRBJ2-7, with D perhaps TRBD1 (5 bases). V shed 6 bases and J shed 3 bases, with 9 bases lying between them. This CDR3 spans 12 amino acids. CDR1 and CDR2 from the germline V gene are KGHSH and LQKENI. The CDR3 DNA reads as TGTGCCAGCTCGGGGCGGATCTACGAGCAGTACTTC. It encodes CASSGRIYEQYF.

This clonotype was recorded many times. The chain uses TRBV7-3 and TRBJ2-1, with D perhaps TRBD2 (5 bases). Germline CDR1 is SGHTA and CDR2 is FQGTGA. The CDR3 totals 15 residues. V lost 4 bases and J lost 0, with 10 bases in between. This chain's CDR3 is CASSSTGSSYNEQFF. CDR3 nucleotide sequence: TGTGCCAGCAGCTCCACGGGGAGCTCCTACAATGAGCAGTTCTTC.

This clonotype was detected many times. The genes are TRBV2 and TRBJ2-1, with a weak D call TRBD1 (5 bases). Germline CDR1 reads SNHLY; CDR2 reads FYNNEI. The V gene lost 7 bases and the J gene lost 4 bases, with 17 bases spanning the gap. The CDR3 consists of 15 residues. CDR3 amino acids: CASTRREQGYNEQFF. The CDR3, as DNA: TGTGCCAGCACTCGGAGAGAGCAGGGATACAATGAGCAGTTCTTC. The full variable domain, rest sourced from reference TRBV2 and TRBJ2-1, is EPEVTQTPSHQVTQMGQEVILRCVPISNHLYFYWYRQILGQKVEFLVSFYNNEISEKSEIFDDQFSVERPDGSNFTLKIRSTKLEDSAMYFCASTRREQGYNEQFFGPGTRLTVL.

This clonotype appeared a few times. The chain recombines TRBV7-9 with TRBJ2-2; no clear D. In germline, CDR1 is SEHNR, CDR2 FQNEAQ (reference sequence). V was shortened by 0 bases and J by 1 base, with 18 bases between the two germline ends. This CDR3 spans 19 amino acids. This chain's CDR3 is CASSLAVLSQDENTGELFF. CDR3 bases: TGTGCCAGCAGCTTAGCGGTACTTAGCCAGGACGAGAACACCGGGGAGCTGTTTTTT.

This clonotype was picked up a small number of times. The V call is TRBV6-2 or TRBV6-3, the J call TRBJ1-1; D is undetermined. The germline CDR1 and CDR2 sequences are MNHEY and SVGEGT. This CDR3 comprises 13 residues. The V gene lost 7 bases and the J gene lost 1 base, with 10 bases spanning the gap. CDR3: CASNEAGNTEAFF. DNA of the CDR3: TGTGCCAGCAATGAAGCGGGGAACACTGAAGCTTTCTTT.

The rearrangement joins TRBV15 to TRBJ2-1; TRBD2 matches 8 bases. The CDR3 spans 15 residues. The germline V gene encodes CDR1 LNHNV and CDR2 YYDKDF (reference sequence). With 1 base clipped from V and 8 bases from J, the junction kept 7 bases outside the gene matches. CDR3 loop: CATSRVSGAVDEQFF. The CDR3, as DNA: TGTGCCACCAGCAGAGTTAGCGGGGCGGTGGATGAGCAGTTCTTC.

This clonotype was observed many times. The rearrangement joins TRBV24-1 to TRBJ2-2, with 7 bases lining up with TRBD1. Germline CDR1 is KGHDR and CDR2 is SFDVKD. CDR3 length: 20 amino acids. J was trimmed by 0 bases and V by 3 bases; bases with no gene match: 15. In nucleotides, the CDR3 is TGTGCCACCAGTGATCCTCCGCGCACAGGGGCAACTACGAACACCGGGGAGCTGTTTTTT. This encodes CATSDPPRTGATTNTGELFF.

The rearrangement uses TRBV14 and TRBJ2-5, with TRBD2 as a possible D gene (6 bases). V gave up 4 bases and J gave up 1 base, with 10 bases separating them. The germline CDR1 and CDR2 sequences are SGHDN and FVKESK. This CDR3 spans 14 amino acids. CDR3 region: CASSPRGLQETQYF. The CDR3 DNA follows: TGTGCCAGCAGCCCCCGGGGACTCCAAGAGACCCAGTACTTC.

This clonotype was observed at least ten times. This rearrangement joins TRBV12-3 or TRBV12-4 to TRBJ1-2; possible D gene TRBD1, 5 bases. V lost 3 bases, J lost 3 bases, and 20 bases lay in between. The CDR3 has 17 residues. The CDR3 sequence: CASSFRHTRQFDYGYTF. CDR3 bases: TGTGCCAGCAGTTTCCGACATACTAGACAGTTCGACTATGGCTACACCTTC.

This CDR3 is CASKRANYGYTF. CDR3 nucleotides: TGTGCCAGCAAAAGGGCTAACTATGGCTACACCTTC. The gene calls are TRBV28 and TRBJ1-2, with D hard to call. The CDR3 spans 12 residues. Germline-derived CDR1 and CDR2 are MDHEN and SYDVKM. Trimming cost V 7 bases and J 0 bases, with 6 bases left between them.

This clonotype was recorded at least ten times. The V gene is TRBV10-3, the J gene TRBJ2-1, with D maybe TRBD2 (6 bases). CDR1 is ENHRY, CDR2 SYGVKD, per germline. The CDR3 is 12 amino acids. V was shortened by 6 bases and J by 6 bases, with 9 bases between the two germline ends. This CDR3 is CAISRDFNEQFF. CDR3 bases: TGTGCCATCAGCCGGGACTTCAATGAGCAGTTCTTC.

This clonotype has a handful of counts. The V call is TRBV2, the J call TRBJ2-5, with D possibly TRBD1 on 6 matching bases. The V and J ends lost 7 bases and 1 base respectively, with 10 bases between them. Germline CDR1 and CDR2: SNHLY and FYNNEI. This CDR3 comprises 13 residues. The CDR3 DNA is TGTGCCAGCATCGGACAGCTCCAAGAGACCCAGTACTTC. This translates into CASIGQLQETQYF.

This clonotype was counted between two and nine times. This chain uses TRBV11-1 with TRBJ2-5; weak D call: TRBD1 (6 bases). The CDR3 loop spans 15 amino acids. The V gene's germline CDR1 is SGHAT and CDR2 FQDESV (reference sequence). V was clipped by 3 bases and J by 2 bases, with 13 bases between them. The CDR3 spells CASSFDRRIQETQYF. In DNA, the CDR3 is TGTGCCAGCAGCTTCGACAGGCGGATACAAGAGACCCAGTACTTC.

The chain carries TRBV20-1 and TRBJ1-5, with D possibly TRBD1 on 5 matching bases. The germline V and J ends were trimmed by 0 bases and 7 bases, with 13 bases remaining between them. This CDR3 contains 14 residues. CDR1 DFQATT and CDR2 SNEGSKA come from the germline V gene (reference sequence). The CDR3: CSARDAGGRQPQHF. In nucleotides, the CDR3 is TGCAGTGCTAGAGATGCGGGGGGTCGGCAGCCCCAGCATTTT.

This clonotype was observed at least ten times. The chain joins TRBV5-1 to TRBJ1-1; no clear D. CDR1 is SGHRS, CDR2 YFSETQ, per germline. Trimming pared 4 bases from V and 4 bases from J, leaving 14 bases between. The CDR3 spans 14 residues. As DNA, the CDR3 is TGCGCCAGCAGCCTAAGGATGGGGAGCACTGAAGCTTTCTTT. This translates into CASSLRMGSTEAFF. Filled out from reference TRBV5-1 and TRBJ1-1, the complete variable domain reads KAGVTQTPRYLIKTRGQQVTLSCSPISGHRSVSWYQQTPGQGLQFLFEYFSETQRNKGNFPGRFSGRQFSNSRSEMNVSTLELGDSALYLCASSLRMGSTEAFFGQGTRLTVV.

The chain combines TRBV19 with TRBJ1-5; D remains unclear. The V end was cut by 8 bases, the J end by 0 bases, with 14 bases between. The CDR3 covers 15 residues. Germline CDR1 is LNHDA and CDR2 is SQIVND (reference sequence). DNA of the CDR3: TGTGCCAGTCTAGGGAGGGCAAATAGCAATCAGCCCCAGCATTTT. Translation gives CASLGRANSNQPQHF.

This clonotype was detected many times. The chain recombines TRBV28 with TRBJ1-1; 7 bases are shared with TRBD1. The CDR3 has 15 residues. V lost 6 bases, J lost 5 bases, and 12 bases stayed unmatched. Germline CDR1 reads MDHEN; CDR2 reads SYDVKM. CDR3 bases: TGTGCCAGCAGCGCGAAGGACAGGAGCAGGACTGAAGCTTTCTTT. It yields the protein CASSAKDRSRTEAFF.